This T cell receptor beta chain came from a study of CD8 T cells in Susac syndrome. CD8+ and CD4+ T cells taken from blood had their TCR beta sequenced. The authors reverse transcribed roughly 0.5 to 1 ug RNA with random hexamers. TCRdb analysed the immunoSEQ multiplex PCR reads with MiXCR anew, one entry per CDR3 protein. The sample yields about 110,000 distinct CDR3 sequences, 95% to 98% seen once. With 5 bases removed from V and 4 bases from J, the gap between germline ends came to 11 bases. The germline V gene encodes CDR1 MNHEY and CDR2 SMNVEV (reference sequence). The CDR3 runs 13 residues. The chain employs TRBV27 and TRBJ2-5; tentative D call: TRBD1 (6 bases). Material: CD4+ T cells from PBMCs. This TCR was sampled from a human donor in good health. This CDR3 reads CASSPRRGETQYF. CDR3 DNA sequence: TGTGCCAGCAGTCCCCGCAGGGGAGAGACCCAGTACTTC.